Listed below are T cell receptor beta chains from one sample, sequenced in a study of blood T cell repertoires in COVID-19. TCRdb keeps only in-frame clones here, not all; method: immunoSEQ multiplex PCR. The sample includes tens of thousands of clones, nearly 90% seen only once; the top ten take around 1.5%. The sequencing input was peripheral blood. Every receptor here comes from a man aged 55-75 years with active COVID-19. Both conserved end residues are part of each CDR3. The D gene is left open where the match is weak. Clone size is stated in some rows and not others, as once, few, many or a class when expanded.

V	length	D	size	J	DNA	CDR3
TRBV7-9	12	NA	few	TRBJ1-2	TGTGCCAGCATAGGAAGGGGAGGGGGCTACACCTTC	CASIGRGGGYTF
TRBV7-8	16	NA	NA	TRBJ2-2	TGTGCCAGCAGCTTAGAGTCGCTAGGTGGGACCGGGGAGCTGTTTTTT	CASSLESLGGTGELFF
TRBV6-5	14	NA	once	TRBJ2-2	TGTGCCAGCACGATGTTGGTAGTCACCGGGGAGCTGTTTTTT	CASTMLVVTGELFF
TRBV6-5	15	TRBD1	NA	TRBJ1-2	TGTGCCAGCAGCCCCTTGACAGGGATGGAGTATGGCTACACCTTC	CASSPLTGMEYGYTF
TRBV6-6	15	TRBD2	NA	TRBJ2-2	TGTGCCAGCTCGGGGACTAGCGGGGTTACCGGGGAGCTGTTTTTT	CASSGTSGVTGELFF
TRBV20-1	11	NA	NA	TRBJ2-4	TGCAGTGCCGGGTCTGGTGACATTCAGTACTTC	CSAGSGDIQYF
TRBV30	15	TRBD2	NA	TRBJ2-3	TGTGCCTGGAGTGTAGGCGGGGGGAACACAGATACGCAGTATTTT	CAWSVGGGNTDTQYF
TRBV5-1	16	NA	NA	TRBJ1-4	TGCGCCAGCAGCTTGGGAATCCAGGGTGGGGATGAAAAACTGTTTTTT	CASSLGIQGGDEKLFF
TRBV19	16	TRBD1	NA	TRBJ1-6	TGTGCCAGTAGTATGACGGAGACAGGGCCCCGGTCACCCCTCCACTTT	CASSMTETGPRSPLHF
TRBV28	15	TRBD1	NA	TRBJ1-2	TGTGCCAGCAGTTTAAGTCTGGGGACAGCCTATGGCTACACCTTC	CASSLSLGTAYGYTF
TRBV19	14	NA	NA	TRBJ1-5	TGTGCCAGTAGACGAACAGTTAGCAATCAGCCCCAGCATTTT	CASRRTVSNQPQHF